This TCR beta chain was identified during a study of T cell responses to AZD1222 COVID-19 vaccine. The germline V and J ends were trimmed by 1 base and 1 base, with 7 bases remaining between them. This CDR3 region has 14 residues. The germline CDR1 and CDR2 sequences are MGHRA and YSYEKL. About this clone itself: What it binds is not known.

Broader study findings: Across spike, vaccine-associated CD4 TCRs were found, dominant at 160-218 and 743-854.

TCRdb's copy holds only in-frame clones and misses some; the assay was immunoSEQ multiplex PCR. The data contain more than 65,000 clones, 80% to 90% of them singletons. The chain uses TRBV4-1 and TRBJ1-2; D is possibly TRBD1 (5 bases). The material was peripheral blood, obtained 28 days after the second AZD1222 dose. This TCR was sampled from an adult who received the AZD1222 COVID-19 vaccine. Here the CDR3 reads CASSQGTNNYGYTF. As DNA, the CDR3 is TGCGCCAGCAGCCAAGGGACAAATAACTATGGCTACACCTTC.